These 25 T cell receptor beta chains originate from one sample sequenced in a study of tumor-infiltrating lymphocytes in oesophageal squamous cell carcinoma (dated by TCRdb to the mid-2010s). The method behind the library was PCR. The sequencing machine was an Illumina HiSeq 1500. TCRdb trimmed public reads at Q25 via fastp, called clones via MiXCR and kept in-frame beta chains. Rows matching on CDR3 protein sequence are summarized as one entry with the most common DNA and genes. A total of about 11,000 distinct CDR3 sequences appear in this sample, under 60% of them only once. The leading ten clones occupy roughly 19% of the sample. The specimen was esophageal tumor tissue. These receptors all stem from a female donor with esophageal squamous cell carcinoma.

The chain recombines TRBV7-6 with TRBJ2-1; TRBD1 matches 9 bases. Germline trimming cut 1 base from V and 13 bases from J; bases unmatched to any gene: 8. The CDR3 covers 14 residues. Germline assignment: CDR1 SGHVS and CDR2 FNYEAQ. As DNA, the CDR3 is TGTGCCAGCAGCTTAGGGACAGGGGCAGAGACCCAGTTCTTC. Translating gives CASSLGTGAETQFF.

This clonotype was detected many times. The genes are TRBV10-3 and TRBJ1-4; TRBD1 matches at 7 bases. Germline CDR1 reads ENHRY; CDR2 reads SYGVKD. With 4 bases clipped from V and 5 bases from J, the junction kept 13 bases outside the gene matches. The CDR3 contains 17 residues. CDR3 in amino acids: CAISVKGTGAINEKLFF. The CDR3 nucleotides read TGTGCCATCAGTGTGAAAGGTACAGGGGCTATAAATGAAAAACTGTTTTTT.

The rearrangement joins TRBV7-3 to TRBJ2-3, with D unclear. This CDR3 has 13 amino acids. V lost 1 base to trimming and J lost 4 bases, with 6 bases between them. CDR1 is SGHTA, CDR2 FQGTGA, per germline. CDR3 sequence reads: CASSLMAADTQYF. CDR3 in DNA: TGTGCCAGCAGCTTAATGGCAGCAGATACGCAGTATTTT.

This clonotype has only one observation. The V call is TRBV6-2 or TRBV6-3, the J call TRBJ2-5, with TRBD1 as a possible D gene (6 bases). The germline V gene encodes CDR1 MNHEY and CDR2 SVGEGT. This CDR3 contains 14 residues. The V end was cut by 6 bases, the J end by 2 bases, with 13 bases between. The CDR3 reads CASSWTDGQETQYF. In DNA, the CDR3 is TGTGCCAGCAGCTGGACAGATGGGCAAGAGACCCAGTACTTC.

To note about this clonotype: The germline gene is not matched at one end of the junction; a read error may be the cause. The gene calls are TRBV7-6 and TRBJ2-5; D not certain. The CDR3 contains 13 residues. Germline values: CDR1 SGHVS, CDR2 FNYEAQ. The CDR3 region is CASSTRTEETQYF. The CDR3 bases are TGTGCTAGCAGCACCCGAACAGAAGAGACCCAGTACTTC.

The CDR3 sequence is CASSLGTHEQYF. The CDR3 nucleotides are TGTGCCAGCAGCTTGGGGACCCACGAGCAGTACTTC. This rearrangement joins TRBV7-2 to TRBJ2-3, with D possibly called TRBD1 or TRBD2 (5 bases each). The J call is in doubt because the DNA end fits TRBJ2-7 better. This CDR3 has 12 amino acids. CDR1 is SGHTA and CDR2 is FQGNSA in the germline V gene.

In this sample, this clonotype turned up once. V usage is TRBV7-6 and J usage is TRBJ2-7; TRBD2 matches at 12 bases. CDR3 length: 16 residues. The germline CDR1 and CDR2 sequences are SGHVS and FNYEAQ. With 4 bases clipped from V and 4 bases from J, the junction kept 8 bases outside the gene matches. In DNA form, the CDR3 reads TGTGCCAGCAGCTCCTGTCGGACTAGCGGGGTTTACGAGCAGTACTTC. Its translation: CASSSCRTSGVYEQYF.

V gene TRBV11-1 combines with J gene TRBJ2-7; 8 bases agree with TRBD1. The J call may be faulty, since TRBJ2-5 better matches the DNA end. CDR3 size: 15 residues. Germline loops: CDR1 SGHAT, CDR2 FQDESV (reference sequence). The CDR3 DNA follows: TGTGCCACCTCCCAGGGGGCAGGGGAGCAAGAGACCCAGTACTTC. This encodes CATSQGAGEQETQYF.

The chain links TRBV28 to TRBJ1-5; D gene uncertain. Germline V gives CDR1 MDHEN, CDR2 SYDVKM. This CDR3 is built from 17 residues. Between the trimmed V and J ends, which lost 6 bases and 2 bases, there was a span of 20 bases. The CDR3 loop is CASSPRVGKKGNQPQHF. CDR3 nucleotides: TGTGCCAGCAGCCCGCGAGTTGGAAAAAAGGGCAATCAGCCCCAGCATTTT.

V gene TRBV27 combines with J gene TRBJ2-3, with D perhaps matching TRBD1 or TRBD2 (5 bases each). The CDR3 totals 21 residues. Trimming left V 5 bases short and J 0 bases short, with 30 bases between. Germline assignment: CDR1 MNHEY and CDR2 SMNVEV (reference sequence). The CDR3 nucleotides read TGTGCCAGCAGTGGTAGTGGGGCTTTGACTAACGGGGATTTTAGCACAGATACGCAGTATTTT. Its protein is CASSGSGALTNGDFSTDTQYF.

As concerns this clonotype: This may stem from a read error, because a much larger clone lies one nucleotide away. The genes are TRBV12-3 or TRBV12-4 and TRBJ2-1; D possibly corresponds to TRBD1 (8 bases). The ends were cut back, 4 bases at V and 10 bases at J, with 17 bases in the middle. This CDR3 is 14 amino acids long. CDR3 residues: CASSSSTGDYEQFF. The CDR3 bases are TGTGCCAGCAGTTCCTCGACAGGGGACTACGAGCAGTTCTTC.

The chain has TRBV5-6 and TRBJ2-6; a possible D gene is TRBD1 (5 bases). Germline loops: CDR1 SGHDT, CDR2 YYEEEE. The V end was cut by 4 bases, the J end by 2 bases, with 13 bases between. The CDR3 contains 16 residues. CDR3 DNA: TGTGCCAGCAGCCTCTTCACAGGTCCTGGGGCCAACGTCCTGACTTTC. The encoded protein is CASSLFTGPGANVLTF.

This clonotype is labeled as large (0.1 to 1%). The V gene is TRBV12-3 or TRBV12-4, the J gene TRBJ2-1; maybe TRBD2 (6 bases). The last part of the DNA fits TRBJ2-7 better; the J call may be wrong. This CDR3 is 15 amino acids long. CDR3 sequence reads: CASGALAGSYNEQYF. CDR3 bases: TGTGCCAGCGGTGCGTTGGCGGGATCCTACAATGAGCAGTACTTC.

This clonotype occurred a few times. This chain connects TRBV6-6 to TRBJ1-4; D might be TRBD1 (6 bases). V lost 0 bases to trimming and J lost 6 bases, with 11 bases between them. Germline CDR1 and CDR2: MNHNY and SVGAGI (reference sequence). This CDR3 has 15 residues. In nucleotides, the CDR3 is TGTGCCAGCAGTTACTCAGGGGGACAAGATGAAAAACTGTTTTTT. The encoded protein is CASSYSGGQDEKLFF.

The chain combines TRBV11-2 with TRBJ2-7; perhaps D is TRBD1 or TRBD2 (7 bases each). Germline V CDR1 and CDR2: SGHAT, FQNNGV. The V end was cut by 4 bases, the J end by 3 bases, with 19 bases between. The CDR3 runs 16 residues. The CDR3 bases are TGTGCCAGCAGCTGGAGGGGAGGGACAGAATACTACGAGCAGTACTTC. It yields the protein CASSWRGGTEYYEQYF.

V usage is TRBV6-4 and J usage is TRBJ2-6; D remains unclear. Germline CDR1 and CDR2: MRHNA and SNTAGT. The CDR3 length is 14 residues. V was clipped by 3 bases and J by 3 bases, with 6 bases between them. CDR3 loop: CASSEANGANVLTF. Here the CDR3 DNA reads TGTGCCAGCAGTGAAGCAAATGGGGCCAACGTCCTGACTTTC.

This chain links TRBV11-2 with TRBJ2-3; possible D gene TRBD1, 6 bases. The CDR3 spans 14 residues. CDR1 is SGHAT and CDR2 is FQNNGV in the germline V gene. The ends were cut back, 5 bases at V and 6 bases at J, with 15 bases in the middle. The CDR3 coding sequence is TGTGCCAGCAGCATCGGCGACAGGCCTGATACGCAGTATTTT. Translation: CASSIGDRPDTQYF.

This rearrangement joins TRBV7-1 to TRBJ2-7; possible D gene TRBD2, 5 bases. The better agreement between TRBJ2-1 and the DNA end casts doubt on the J call. TRBV7-1 is classed as an ORF, of uncertain function. The CDR3 is 12 residues long. Here the CDR3 reads CASSPVGAEQFF. The CDR3 region has the DNA TGTGCCAGCAGCCCTGTGGGAGCGGAGCAGTTCTTC.

Only a few counts were recorded for this clonotype. The V gene is TRBV5-1, the J gene TRBJ1-2; 9 bases fit TRBD1. Germline assignment: CDR1 SGHRS and CDR2 YFSETQ. With 5 bases clipped from V and 2 bases from J, the junction kept 4 bases outside the gene matches. There are 14 residues in the CDR3. This chain's CDR3 is CASRGQGKNYGYTF. The CDR3 coding sequence is TGCGCCAGCAGGGGACAGGGAAAAAACTATGGCTACACCTTC.

This clonotype occurred many times. V is TRBV19 and J is TRBJ2-1, with TRBD2 matching over 14 bases. The germline CDR1 and CDR2 sequences are LNHDA and SQIVND (reference sequence). V lost 7 bases to trimming and J lost 2 bases; unmatched junction nucleotides: 10. This CDR3 is built from 18 residues. In nucleotides, the CDR3 is TGTGCCAGTAAAACCGTGACTAGCGGGAGGGCCCCCTACAATGAGCAGTTCTTC. Its protein product is CASKTVTSGRAPYNEQFF.

The chain links TRBV7-2 to TRBJ2-5; 10 positions agree with TRBD2. The J call is in doubt because the DNA end fits TRBJ2-1 better. Germline assignment: CDR1 SGHTA and CDR2 FQGNSA. This CDR3 is 18 amino acids long. The CDR3 nucleotides read TGTGCCAGCGTGTCCTCTCCCCCCAGCGGGAGGGCCCTGGTTGAGCAGTTCTTC. The encoded protein is CASVSSPPSGRALVEQFF.

The chain couples TRBV7-9 to TRBJ2-5, with 14 bases matching TRBD2. J was trimmed by 2 bases and V by 10 bases; bases with no gene match: 6. The CDR3 runs 15 residues. Germline values: CDR1 SEHNR, CDR2 FQNEAQ (reference sequence). CDR3 residues: CATRGLAGEQETQYF. The DNA for the CDR3 is TGTGCCACCAGGGGACTAGCGGGGGAGCAAGAGACCCAGTACTTC.

This clonotype was observed at least ten times. The chain is built from TRBV19 and TRBJ1-5; 9 bases are shared with TRBD1. Germline CDR1 and CDR2: LNHDA and SQIVND (reference sequence). With V trimmed by 7 bases and J by 4 bases, 8 bases remained unmatched. This CDR3 is 15 amino acids long. CDR3 DNA: TGTGCCAGTACCACAGGGGGCGAATGGAATCAGCCCCAGCATTTT. As protein: CASTTGGEWNQPQHF.

By share, this clonotype counts as large. The rearrangement joins TRBV7-2 to TRBJ2-5, with 10 bases matching TRBD1. The V gene's germline CDR1 is SGHTA and CDR2 FQGNSA. This CDR3 contains 14 residues. The V segment lost 5 bases and the J segment 4 bases; nucleotides outside the gene matches: 4. The CDR3 DNA is TGTGCCAGCAGCCGGGACAGGGGTTTAGAGACCCAGTACTTC. Amino acid sequence: CASSRDRGLETQYF.

By share of the sample, this clonotype is medium-sized. The chain carries TRBV6-1 and TRBJ2-7; 12 positions match TRBD2. Germline V CDR1 and CDR2: MNHNS, SASEGT. V shed 6 bases, J shed 3 bases, and the junction held 6 bases outside the gene matches. There are 15 residues in the CDR3. In DNA, the CDR3 is TGTGCCAGCAGGCCCGCGACTAGCGGGAGCTACGAGCAGTACTTC. The encoded protein is CASRPATSGSYEQYF.